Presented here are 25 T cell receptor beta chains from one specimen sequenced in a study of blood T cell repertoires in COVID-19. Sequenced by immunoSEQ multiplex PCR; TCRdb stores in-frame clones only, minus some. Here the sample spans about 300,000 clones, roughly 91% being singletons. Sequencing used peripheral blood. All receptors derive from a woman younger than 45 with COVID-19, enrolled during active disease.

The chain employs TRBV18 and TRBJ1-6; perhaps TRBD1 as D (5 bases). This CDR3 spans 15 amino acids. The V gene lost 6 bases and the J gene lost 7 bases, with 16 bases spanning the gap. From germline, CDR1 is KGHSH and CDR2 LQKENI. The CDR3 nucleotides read TGTGCCAGCTCCTCTGCGGAGGGACGGAATTCACCCCTCCACTTT. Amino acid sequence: CASSSAEGRNSPLHF.

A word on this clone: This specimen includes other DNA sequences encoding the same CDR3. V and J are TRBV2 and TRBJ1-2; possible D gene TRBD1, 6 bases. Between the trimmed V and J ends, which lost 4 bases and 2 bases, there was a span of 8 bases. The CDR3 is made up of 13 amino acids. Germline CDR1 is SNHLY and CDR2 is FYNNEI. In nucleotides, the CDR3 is TGTGCCAGCAGTGCCGACAGGAACTATGGCTACACCTTC. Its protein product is CASSADRNYGYTF.

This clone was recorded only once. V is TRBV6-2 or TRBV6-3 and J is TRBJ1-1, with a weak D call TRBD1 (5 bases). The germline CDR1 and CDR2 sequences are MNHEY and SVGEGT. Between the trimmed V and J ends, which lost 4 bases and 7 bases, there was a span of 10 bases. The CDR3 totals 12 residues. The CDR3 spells CASSSYDSEAFF. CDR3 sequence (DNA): TGTGCCAGCAGTTCTTACGACAGTGAAGCTTTCTTT.

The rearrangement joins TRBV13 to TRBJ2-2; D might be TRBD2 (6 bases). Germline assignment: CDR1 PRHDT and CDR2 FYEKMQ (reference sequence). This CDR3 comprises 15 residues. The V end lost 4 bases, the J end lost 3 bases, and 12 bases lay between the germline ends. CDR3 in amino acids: CASSSFGGDTGELFF. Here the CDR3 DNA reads TGTGCCAGCAGCTCATTCGGGGGTGACACCGGGGAGCTGTTTTTT.

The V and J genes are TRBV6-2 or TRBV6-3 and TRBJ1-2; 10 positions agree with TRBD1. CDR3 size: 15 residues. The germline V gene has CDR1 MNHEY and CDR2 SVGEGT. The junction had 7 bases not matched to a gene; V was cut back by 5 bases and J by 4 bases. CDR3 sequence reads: CASSTRRTGGYGYTF. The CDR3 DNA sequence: TGTGCCAGCAGTACCCGCCGGACAGGGGGCTATGGCTACACCTTC.

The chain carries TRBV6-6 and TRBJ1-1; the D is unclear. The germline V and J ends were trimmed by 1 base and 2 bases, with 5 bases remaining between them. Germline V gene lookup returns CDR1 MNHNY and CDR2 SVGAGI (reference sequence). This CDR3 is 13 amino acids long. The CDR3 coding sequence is TGTGCCAGCAGTTACTATGTAAACACTGAAGCTTTCTTT. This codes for CASSYYVNTEAFF.

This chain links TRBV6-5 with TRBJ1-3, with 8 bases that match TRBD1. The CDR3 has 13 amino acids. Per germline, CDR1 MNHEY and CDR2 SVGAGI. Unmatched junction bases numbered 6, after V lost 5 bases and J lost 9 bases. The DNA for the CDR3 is TGTGCCAGCAGTCAACAGGGGGGTAGCACCATATATTTT. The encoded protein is CASSQQGGSTIYF.

CDR3 nucleotide sequence: TGTGCCAGCAGCCCTCGCCAGGGTTTCGACACTGAAGCTTTCTTT. Translation: CASSPRQGFDTEAFF. The gene calls are TRBV9 and TRBJ1-1, with D possibly matching TRBD1 (5 bases). Per germline, CDR1 SGDLS and CDR2 YYNGEE. The CDR3 spans 15 residues. The germline V and J ends were trimmed by 4 bases and 3 bases, with 16 bases remaining between them.

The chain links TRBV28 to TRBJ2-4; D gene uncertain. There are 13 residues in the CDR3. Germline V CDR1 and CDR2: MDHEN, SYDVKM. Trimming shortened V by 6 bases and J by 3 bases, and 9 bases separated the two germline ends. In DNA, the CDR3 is TGTGCCAGCAGCTTAACAGTCAAAAACATTCAGTACTTC. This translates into CASSLTVKNIQYF. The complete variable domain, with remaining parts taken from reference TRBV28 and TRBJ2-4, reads DVKVTQSSRYLVKRTGEKVFLECVQDMDHENMFWYRQDPGLGLRLIYFSYDVKMKEKGDIPEGYSVSREKKERFSLILESASTNQTSMYLCASSLTVKNIQYFGAGTRLSVL.

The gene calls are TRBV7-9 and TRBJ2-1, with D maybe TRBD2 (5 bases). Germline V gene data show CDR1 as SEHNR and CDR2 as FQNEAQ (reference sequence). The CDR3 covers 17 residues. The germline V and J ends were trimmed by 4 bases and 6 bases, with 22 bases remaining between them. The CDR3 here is CASSSYRAGGRANEQFF. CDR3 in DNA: TGTGCCAGCAGCTCATACCGTGCAGGAGGTAGGGCCAATGAGCAGTTCTTC.

The CDR3 loop reads CASSQGAGPQHF. CDR3 bases: TGCGCCAGCAGCCAAGGGGCGGGACCCCAGCATTTT. The chain uses TRBV4-1 and TRBJ1-5; D gene uncertain. CDR1 MGHRA and CDR2 YSYEKL come from the germline V gene. The CDR3 covers 12 residues. Trimming took off 1 base at V and 10 bases at J, with 8 bases between the two ends.

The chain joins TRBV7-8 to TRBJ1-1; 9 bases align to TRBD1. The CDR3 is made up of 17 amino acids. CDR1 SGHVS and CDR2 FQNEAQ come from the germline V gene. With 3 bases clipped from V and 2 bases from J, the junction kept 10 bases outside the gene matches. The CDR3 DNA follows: TGTGCCAGCAGCTTCGGGACCGGGACAGGGAGAAACACTGAAGCTTTCTTT. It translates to CASSFGTGTGRNTEAFF. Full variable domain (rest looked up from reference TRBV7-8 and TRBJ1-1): GAGVSQSPRYKVAKRGQDVALRCDPISGHVSLFWYQQALGQGPEFLTYFQNEAQLDKSGLPSDRFFAERPEGSVSTLKIQRTQQEDSAVYLCASSFGTGTGRNTEAFFGQGTRLTVV.

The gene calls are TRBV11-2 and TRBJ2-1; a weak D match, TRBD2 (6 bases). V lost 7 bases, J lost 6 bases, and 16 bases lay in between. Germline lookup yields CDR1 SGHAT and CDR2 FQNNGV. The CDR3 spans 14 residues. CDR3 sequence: CASIRSQGGNEQFF. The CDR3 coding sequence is TGTGCCAGCATCAGGAGTCAGGGAGGCAATGAGCAGTTCTTC.

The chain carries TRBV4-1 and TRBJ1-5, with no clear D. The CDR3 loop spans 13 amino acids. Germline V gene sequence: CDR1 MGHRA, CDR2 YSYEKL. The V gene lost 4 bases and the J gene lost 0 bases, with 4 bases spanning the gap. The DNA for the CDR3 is TGCGCCAGCAGCCTCGTTAGCAATCAGCCCCAGCATTTT. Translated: CASSLVSNQPQHF.

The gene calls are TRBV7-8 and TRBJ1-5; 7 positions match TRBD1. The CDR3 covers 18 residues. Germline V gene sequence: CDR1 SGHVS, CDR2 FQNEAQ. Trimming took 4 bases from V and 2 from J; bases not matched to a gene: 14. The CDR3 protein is CASSWEVKGARGNQPQHF. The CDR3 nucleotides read TGTGCCAGCAGCTGGGAAGTTAAGGGGGCGAGGGGCAATCAGCCCCAGCATTTT.

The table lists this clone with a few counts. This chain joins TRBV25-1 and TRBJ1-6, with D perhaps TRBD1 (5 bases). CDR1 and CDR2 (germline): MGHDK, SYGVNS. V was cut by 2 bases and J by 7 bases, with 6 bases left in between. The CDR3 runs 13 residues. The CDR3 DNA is TGTGCCAGCAGTGAACAGGGAAATTCACCCCTCCACTTT. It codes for CASSEQGNSPLHF.

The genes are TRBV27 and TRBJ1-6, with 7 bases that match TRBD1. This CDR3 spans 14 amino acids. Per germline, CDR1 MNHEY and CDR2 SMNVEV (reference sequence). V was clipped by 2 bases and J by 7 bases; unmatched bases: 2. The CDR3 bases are TGTGCCAGCAGTTTACAGGGGGAAAATTCACCCCTCCACTTT. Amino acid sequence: CASSLQGENSPLHF.

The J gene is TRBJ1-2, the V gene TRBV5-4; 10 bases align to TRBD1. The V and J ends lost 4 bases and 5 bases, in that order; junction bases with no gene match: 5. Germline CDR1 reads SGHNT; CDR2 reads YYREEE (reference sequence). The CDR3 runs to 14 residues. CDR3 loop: CASSQQDRGYGYTF. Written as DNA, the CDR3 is TGTGCCAGCAGCCAACAGGACAGGGGGTATGGCTACACCTTC.

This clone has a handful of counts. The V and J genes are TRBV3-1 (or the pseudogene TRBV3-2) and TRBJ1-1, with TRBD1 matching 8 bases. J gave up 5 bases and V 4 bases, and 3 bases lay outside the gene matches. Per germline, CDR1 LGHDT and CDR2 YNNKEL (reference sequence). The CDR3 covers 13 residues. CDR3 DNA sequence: TGTGCCAGCAGCCCCAACAGGGGGACTGAAGCTTTCTTT. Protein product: CASSPNRGTEAFF.

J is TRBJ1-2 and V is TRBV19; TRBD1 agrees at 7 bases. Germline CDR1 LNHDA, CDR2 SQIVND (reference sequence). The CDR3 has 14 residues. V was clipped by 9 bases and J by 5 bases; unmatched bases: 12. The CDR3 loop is CASLVDHRGYGYTF. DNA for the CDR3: TGTGCCAGCCTAGTGGATCACAGGGGATATGGCTACACCTTC.

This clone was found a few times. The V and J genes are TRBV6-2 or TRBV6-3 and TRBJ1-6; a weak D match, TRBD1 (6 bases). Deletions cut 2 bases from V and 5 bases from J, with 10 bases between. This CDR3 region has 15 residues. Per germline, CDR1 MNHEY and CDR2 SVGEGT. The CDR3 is CASSYGAGDNSPLHF. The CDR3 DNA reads TGTGCCAGCAGTTACGGGGCAGGGGATAATTCACCCCTCCACTTT.

DNA for the CDR3: TGTGCCAGTAGCGACTTGGACAGGGGTTTTTCGCCCCTCCACTTT. Protein sequence: CASSDLDRGFSPLHF. V gene TRBV19 combines with J gene TRBJ1-6; 9 bases agree with TRBD1. The CDR3 is 15 residues long. V dropped 6 bases and J dropped 13; count of bases not matched to a gene: 13. Germline V gives CDR1 LNHDA, CDR2 SQIVND (reference sequence).

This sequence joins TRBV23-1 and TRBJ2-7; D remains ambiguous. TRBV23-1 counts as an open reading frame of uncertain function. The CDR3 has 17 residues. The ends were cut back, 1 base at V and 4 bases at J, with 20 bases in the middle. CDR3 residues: CASSQFNCVTAPYEQYV. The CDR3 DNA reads TGCGCCAGCAGTCAATTTAATTGTGTAACAGCCCCGTACGAGCAGTACGTC.

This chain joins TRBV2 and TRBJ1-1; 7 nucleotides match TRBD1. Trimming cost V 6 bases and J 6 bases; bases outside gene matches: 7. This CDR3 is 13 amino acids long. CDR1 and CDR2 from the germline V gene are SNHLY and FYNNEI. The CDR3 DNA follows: TGTGCCAGCAGAACTGACAGGGATTCTGAAGCTTTCTTT. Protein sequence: CASRTDRDSEAFF.

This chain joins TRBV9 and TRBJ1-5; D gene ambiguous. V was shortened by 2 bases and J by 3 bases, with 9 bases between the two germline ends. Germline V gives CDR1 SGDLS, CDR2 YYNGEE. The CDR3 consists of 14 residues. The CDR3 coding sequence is TGTGCCAGCAGCGTTGGCCCTCCCAATCAGCCCCAGCATTTT. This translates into CASSVGPPNQPQHF. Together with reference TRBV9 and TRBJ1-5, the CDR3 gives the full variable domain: DSGVTQTPKHLITATGQRVTLRCSPRSGDLSVYWYQQSLDQGLQFLIQYYNGEERAKGNILERFSAQQFPDLHSELNLSSLELGDSALYFCASSVGPPNQPQHFGDGTRLSIL.